These 23 T cell receptor beta chains originate from one sample sequenced in a study of cytotoxic CD8 clonotypes in ibrutinib-treated CLL (dated by TCRdb to the early 2020s). The library was obtained by the immunoSEQ multiplex PCR assay. TCRdb carries this immuneACCESS record with in-frame sequences only. Its versions omit some clonotypes, under half of them owing to an unresolved V gene in the studies checked, with the rest unexplained. The sample table holds some 120,000 clones, of which roughly 80% were seen once. About 3.3% of the sample is held by the ten biggest clonotypes. Interpreted using the paper, the time point label stands for: roughly 25 months on ibrutinib. The material sequenced was PBMCs, taken after 24 months of ibrutinib treatment. These receptors all come from a human donor with chronic lymphocytic leukemia.

The CDR3 DNA follows: TGTGCCAGCGGGCGGGACAACCACAATGAGCAGTTCTTC. Its translation is CASGRDNHNEQFF. The chain has TRBV6-5 and TRBJ2-1, with D perhaps being TRBD1 or TRBD2 (6 bases each). Germline loops: CDR1 MNHEY, CDR2 SVGAGI. V was trimmed by 8 bases and J by 5 bases, leaving 13 bases between them. There are 13 residues in the CDR3.

This clone was seen only a few times. The V gene is TRBV30, the J gene TRBJ1-6; no clear D gene. The germline V and J ends were trimmed by 3 bases and 5 bases, with 11 bases remaining between them. CDR3 length equals 14 residues. The V gene's germline CDR1 is GTSNPN and CDR2 SVGIG (reference sequence). The CDR3 protein is CAWSLDGNNSPLHF. The CDR3 DNA reads TGTGCCTGGAGCTTGGACGGAAATAATTCACCCCTCCACTTT. The whole variable domain, remainder taken from reference TRBV30 and TRBJ1-6, is SQTIHQWPATLVQPVGSPLSLECTVEGTSNPNLYWYRQAAGRGLQLLFYSVGIGQISSEVPQNLSASRPQDRQFILSSKKLLLSDSGFYLCAWSLDGNNSPLHFGNGTRLTVT.

V is TRBV10-3 and J is TRBJ1-5, with D possibly being TRBD1 (6 bases). Germline V gives CDR1 ENHRY, CDR2 SYGVKD. The CDR3 runs 15 residues. V was trimmed by 5 bases and J by 2 bases, leaving 13 bases between them. The CDR3 sequence: CAISTGIFGNQPQHF. In DNA, the CDR3 is TGTGCCATCAGTACAGGGATTTTCGGCAATCAGCCCCAGCATTTT.

CDR3 region: CASRRGVGTEAFF. The CDR3 bases are TGTGCCAGCCGACGCGGGGTGGGGACTGAAGCTTTCTTT. This sequence joins TRBV6-5 and TRBJ1-1; D uncertain. Trimming shortened V by 8 bases and J by 5 bases, and 15 bases separated the two germline ends. The CDR3 consists of 13 residues. Germline CDR1 reads MNHEY; CDR2 reads SVGAGI.

V is TRBV2 and J is TRBJ2-1, with D maybe TRBD1 (6 bases). V lost 8 bases, J lost 14 bases, and 28 bases lay in between. This CDR3 is 15 amino acids long. Germline V gives CDR1 SNHLY, CDR2 FYNNEI. CDR3 sequence reads: CASHLTLDSPEIKFF. In DNA form, the CDR3 reads TGTGCCAGCCACCTAACCCTGGACAGCCCCGAAATTAAGTTCTTC.

The chain recombines TRBV7-8 with TRBJ1-5, with D uncertain. Germline values: CDR1 SGHVS, CDR2 FQNEAQ. The CDR3 is made up of 15 amino acids. V lost 5 bases and J 2 bases, leaving 13 bases between the germline ends. The CDR3, as DNA: TGTGCCAGCAGCCCACCGTCAGGTGGCAATCAGCCCCAGCATTTT. This gives the protein CASSPPSGGNQPQHF.

The rearrangement links TRBV7-6 to TRBJ2-5, with D perhaps assigned TRBD1 or TRBD2 (5 bases each). The CDR3 is 14 amino acids. The germline CDR1 and CDR2 sequences are SGHVS and FNYEAQ. The V and J ends lost 1 base and 5 bases respectively, with 11 bases between them. CDR3 in amino acids: CASSLVRWGETQYF. The CDR3 DNA is TGTGCCAGCAGCTTAGTCCGGTGGGGGGAGACCCAGTACTTC.

The CDR3 is CASSLYNSPLHF. DNA for the CDR3: TGTGCCAGCAGTCTGTATAATTCACCCCTCCACTTT. V gene TRBV2 combines with J gene TRBJ1-6; D is uncertain. The CDR3 has 12 residues. V was pared by 5 bases and J by 4 bases, with 3 bases between. Germline V gene data show CDR1 as SNHLY and CDR2 as FYNNEI.

V is TRBV6-1 and J is TRBJ1-2, with D possibly matching TRBD1 (6 bases). This CDR3 has 15 amino acids. Germline CDR1 and CDR2: MNHNS and SASEGT. Trimming stripped 6 bases from V and 0 bases from J, with 14 bases between. This chain's CDR3 is CASSLDRPTNYGYTF. The CDR3 DNA sequence: TGTGCCAGCAGCCTAGACAGGCCAACTAACTATGGCTACACCTTC.

The table lists this clone with a count of one. CDR3 protein: CASSVDPGATNEKLFF. Written as DNA, the CDR3 is TGTGCCAGCAGCGTAGACCCAGGAGCAACTAATGAAAAACTGTTTTTT. The chain is built from TRBV5-4 and TRBJ1-4; D is undetermined. Germline lookup yields CDR1 SGHNT and CDR2 YYREEE (reference sequence). There are 16 residues in the CDR3. Trimming cost V 4 bases and J 0 bases, with 13 bases left between them. The full variable domain, its missing parts supplied by reference TRBV5-4 and TRBJ1-4, is ETGVTQSPTHLIKTRGQQVTLRCSSQSGHNTVSWYQQALGQGPQFIFQYYREEENGRGNFPPRFSGLQFPNYSSELNVNALELDDSALYLCASSVDPGATNEKLFFGSGTQLSVL.

This clone was observed once. The chain links TRBV10-3 to TRBJ1-1, with D possibly matching TRBD1 (5 bases). The CDR3 totals 15 residues. Germline CDR1 is ENHRY and CDR2 is SYGVKD. V was clipped by 1 base and J by 1 base, with 10 bases between them. CDR3 region: CAISEFGGKNTEAFF. CDR3 bases: TGTGCCATCAGTGAGTTCGGGGGAAAGAACACTGAAGCTTTCTTT.

V usage is TRBV2 and J usage is TRBJ2-5; either TRBD1 or TRBD2 may fit D (6 bases each). The V end was cut by 7 bases, the J end by 5 bases, with 14 bases between. Germline V lookup: CDR1 SNHLY, CDR2 FYNNEI. This CDR3 region has 13 residues. The CDR3 sequence: CASTFRGQETQYF. As DNA, the CDR3 is TGTGCCAGCACCTTCCGGGGGCAGGAGACCCAGTACTTC.

The genes are TRBV2 and TRBJ2-1; D is possibly TRBD1 (6 bases). The CDR3 consists of 18 residues. V dropped 6 bases and J dropped 6 bases, with 27 bases sitting between them. Germline lookup yields CDR1 SNHLY and CDR2 FYNNEI. CDR3 protein: CASRTDRTTLVVRNEQFF. The DNA of the CDR3 is TGTGCCAGCAGGACGGACAGAACCACCCTTGTCGTCCGCAATGAGCAGTTCTTC.

This chain connects TRBV5-5 to TRBJ2-7; 11 nucleotides match TRBD2. CDR1 and CDR2 (germline): SGHKS, YYEKEE (reference sequence). Unmatched junction bases numbered 5, after V lost 0 bases and J lost 0 bases. The CDR3 is 17 amino acids. CDR3 nucleotides: TGTGCCAGCAGCTTGGTGCCTAGCGGGAGGAGCTCCTACGAGCAGTACTTC. Its translation: CASSLVPSGRSSYEQYF. Filled out from reference TRBV5-5 and TRBJ2-7, the complete variable domain reads DAGVTQSPTHLIKTRGQQVTLRCSPISGHKSVSWYQQVLGQGPQFIFQYYEKEERGRGNFPDRFSARQFPNYSSELNVNALLLGDSALYLCASSLVPSGRSSYEQYFGPGTRLTVT.

The rearrangement joins TRBV11-3 to TRBJ1-6; D not resolved. The V end was cut by 4 bases, the J end by 14 bases, with 30 bases between. This CDR3 is 18 amino acids long. From germline, CDR1 is SGHNT and CDR2 YENEEA. The CDR3 protein is CASSSQNRAAGRLWSLHF. The CDR3 nucleotides read TGTGCCAGCAGCTCGCAAAATAGAGCAGCGGGCCGACTCTGGTCCCTCCACTTT.

The chain is built from TRBV7-3 and TRBJ2-1; D is possibly TRBD1 or TRBD2 (5 bases each). V gave up 5 bases and J gave up 7 bases, with 12 bases separating them. Germline loops: CDR1 SGHTA, CDR2 FQGTGA. The CDR3 has 13 residues. CDR3 protein: CASSADGTNEQFF. The CDR3, as DNA: TGTGCCAGCAGCGCAGACGGGACGAATGAGCAGTTCTTC. Variable domain in full (rest from reference TRBV7-3 and TRBJ2-1): GAGVSQTPSNKVTEKGKYVELRCDPISGHTALYWYRQSLGQGPEFLIYFQGTGAADDSGLPNDRFFAVRPEGSVSTLKIQRTERGDSAVYLCASSADGTNEQFFGPGTRLTVL.

This clone was recorded once. The V gene is TRBV7-2, the J gene TRBJ2-7, with 8 bases fitting TRBD2. V shed 5 bases and J 3 bases; nucleotides not matched to a gene: 12. The CDR3 contains 16 residues. Germline loops: CDR1 SGHTA, CDR2 FQGNSA. DNA of the CDR3: TGTGCCAGCAGCCCCAGAAGGGGACTAGTAGTCTACGAGCAGTACTTC. Residues: CASSPRRGLVVYEQYF.

The V gene is TRBV5-4, the J gene TRBJ2-7; 8 bases are a match to TRBD1. This CDR3 contains 16 residues. V lost 4 bases, J lost 4 bases, and 13 bases stayed unmatched. Germline loops: CDR1 SGHNT, CDR2 YYREEE (reference sequence). The CDR3: CASSRGQATPGYEQYF. The CDR3 DNA reads TGTGCCAGCAGCCGGGGACAGGCGACCCCGGGATACGAGCAGTACTTC.

This chain joins TRBV6-1 and TRBJ2-1; D is ambiguous. CDR1 MNHNS and CDR2 SASEGT come from the germline V gene. CDR3 length equals 12 residues. Trimming took off 3 bases at V and 4 bases at J, with 4 bases between the two ends. In DNA, the CDR3 is TGTGCCAGCAGTGACAGATACAATGAGCAGTTCTTC. Residues: CASSDRYNEQFF.

The rearrangement links TRBV19 to TRBJ1-1; D unresolved. Germline-derived CDR1 and CDR2 are LNHDA and SQIVND (reference sequence). V lost 2 bases to trimming and J lost 5 bases, with 15 bases between them. This CDR3 region has 15 residues. The CDR3 sequence: CASSITITPGTEAFF. CDR3 bases: TGTGCCAGTAGTATAACAATCACCCCCGGGACTGAAGCTTTCTTT.

This chain joins TRBV4-2 and TRBJ2-6; D is uncertain. Trimming took 7 bases from V and 0 from J, leaving 13 bases between them. The CDR3 is 16 residues long. CDR1 is LGHNA, CDR2 YNFKEQ, per germline. As DNA, the CDR3 is TGTGCCAGCAACCCAATTTCCTACTCTGGGGCCAACGTCCTGACTTTC. It is translated as CASNPISYSGANVLTF.

CDR3 loop: CARPGPSNYGYTF. In DNA form, the CDR3 reads TGTGCCAGGCCGGGACCTTCTAACTATGGCTACACCTTC. The chain employs TRBV7-2 and TRBJ1-2; TRBD1 is a possible D gene (5 bases). Deletions cut 9 bases from V and 0 bases from J, with 11 bases between. The CDR3 length is 13 residues. The germline gives CDR1 SGHTA, CDR2 FQGNSA.

The chain has TRBV5-1 and TRBJ2-3; D possibly corresponds to TRBD1 (6 bases). V was clipped by 3 bases and J by 0 bases, with 17 bases between them. The CDR3 consists of 17 residues. Per the germline V gene, CDR1 is SGHRS and CDR2 is YFSETQ. CDR3 region: CASSSTPHGTSTDTQYF. In nucleotides, the CDR3 is TGCGCCAGCAGCTCAACCCCCCACGGGACAAGCACAGATACGCAGTATTTT.